This T cell receptor (beta chain) was sequenced in a study of T cells after yellow fever vaccination. Study-wide context: When fractions had low cell numbers, they were prepared with SMART-Seq v4 Ultra Low Input. Study outcomes and limitations: From the bulk population, abundant clonotypes could contaminate and appear within FACS-sorted repertoires. Booster samples showed a return of most primary-vaccination clones (almost 97% CD4, 88% CD8).

They built TCR cDNA with 5'RACE template switching, a step that put in a universal primer site and UMIs. TCRdb called the 5' RACE reads again in MiXCR, with one record for every CDR3 protein. The table has nearly 350,000 distinct CDR3 sequences, roughly 8% seen once. As regards this clonotype: The antigen remains unidentified.

The germline V gene encodes CDR1 SGHVT and CDR2 SQSDAQ. The CDR3 spans 8 residues. Trimming pared 7 bases from V and 11 bases from J, leaving 6 bases between. The sample consisted of PBMCs, taken about 49 days after the first yellow fever vaccination. The clonotype originates from a man younger than 35 who received the YFV17D yellow fever vaccine. The genes are TRBV7-4 and TRBJ2-7; D is uncertain. In nucleotides, the CDR3 is TGTGCCAGCACCTCAGAGTACTTC. This translates into CASTSEYF.